This TCR beta chain was profiled in a study of long-term antiretroviral therapy in people with HIV. Study background: The study's earliest collections predate the 2015 immediate-ART recommendation by about a decade. The study's findings and limits: Dominance of pre-ART expanded clones persisted, fluctuating and often declining after ART. The range of CDR3 lengths in HIV repertoires proved narrower than that found in controls.

The J segment lost 0 bases and the V segment lost 0 bases, leaving 15 bases of the junction unmatched. CDR1 SGHRS and CDR2 YFSETQ come from the germline V gene. CDR3 length equals 20 residues. Sequencing used immunoSEQ v3.0 at survey level. Measured with immunoSEQ multiplex PCR; TCRdb has only the in-frame clones, and not every one. The data hold 20,000 to 25,000 clones, with roughly 80% observed a single time. A remark on this clone: What it binds is unknown.

The sequence was collected from a man aged 40-50 years with HIV. V gene TRBV5-1 combines with J gene TRBJ1-5; 7 nucleotides align to TRBD1. This sample comprised unsorted PBMCs, obtained 1.6 years after starting antiretroviral therapy. CDR3 amino acids: CASSLALDRALVYSNQPQHF. In nucleotides, the CDR3 is TGCGCCAGCAGCTTGGCTTTAGACAGGGCTCTGGTATATAGCAATCAGCCCCAGCATTTT.